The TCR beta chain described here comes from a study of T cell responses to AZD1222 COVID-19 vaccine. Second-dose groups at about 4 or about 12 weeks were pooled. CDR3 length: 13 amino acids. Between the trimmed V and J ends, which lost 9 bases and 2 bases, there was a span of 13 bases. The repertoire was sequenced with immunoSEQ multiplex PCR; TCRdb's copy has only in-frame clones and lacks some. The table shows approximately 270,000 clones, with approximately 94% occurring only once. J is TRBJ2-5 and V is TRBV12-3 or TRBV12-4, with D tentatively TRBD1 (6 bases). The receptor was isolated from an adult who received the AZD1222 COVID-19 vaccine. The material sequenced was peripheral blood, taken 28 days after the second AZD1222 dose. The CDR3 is CASSWDIQETQYF. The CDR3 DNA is TGTGCCAGTTCCTGGGACATACAAGAGACCCAGTACTTC.